This T cell receptor (beta chain) emerged from a study of T cells in Graves' hyperthyroidism and ophthalmopathy. The study, taken as a whole, reports: The model identified upcoming ophthalmopathy a median approximately 6.5 months ahead of onset.

Germline values: CDR1 SNHLY, CDR2 FYNNEI. Trimming removed 3 bases from V and 3 bases from J, with 15 bases in between. This CDR3 contains 15 residues. The investigators amplified TCR beta CDR3 regions from RNA transcripts. HTBI primers were used for first-round RT-PCR of the TCR CDR3. TCRdb independently ran MiXCR on the multiplex PCR reads; one entry per CDR3 protein. Seen here are 500,000 to 750,000 distinct CDR3 sequences, over 12% observed once, and the top ten hold approximately 6.4%. This clonotype has at least ten counts. Its antigen is not known. Inclusion characteristics of ophthalmopathy patients comprised a Clinical Activity Score of at least 3, a NOSPECS grade of at least 4, and duration under 3 months. Patients were excluded for uncontrolled infection, other autoimmune disease, pregnancy or lactation. Source material for PBMCs was about 10 ml fresh peripheral blood.

The TCR comes from a woman between 18 and 30 years old with Graves' ophthalmopathy. The specimen sequenced was blood. The rearrangement links TRBV2 to TRBJ2-7; a weak D match, TRBD2 (5 bases). The CDR3: CASSDTGILGYEQYF. The DNA for the CDR3 is TGTGCCAGCAGTGATACGGGGATTTTAGGCTACGAGCAGTACTTC.